The 29 T cell receptor beta chains reported below all come from one sample, sequenced in a study of T cells in Graves' hyperthyroidism and ophthalmopathy. The CDR3 regions of TCR beta were amplified from RNA transcripts. RT-PCR in the first round (using the HTBI primer set) targeted the TCR CDR3. Via MiXCR, TCRdb re-called the multiplex PCR reads, giving one row per CDR3 protein. The repertoire holds roughly 250,000 distinct CDR3 sequences, with approximately 23% as singletons. Sequences were obtained from blood. The receptor set was obtained from a man younger than 45 with Graves' ophthalmopathy.

There are many counts of this clonotype. The chain recombines TRBV5-1 with TRBJ2-3; 8 nucleotides agree with TRBD2. Germline V gene sequence: CDR1 SGHRS, CDR2 YFSETQ. The CDR3 has 18 amino acids. The trim removed 4 bases at V and 3 bases at J, leaving 16 bases unmatched. The CDR3: CASSGGGTSGSMTDTQYF. The DNA for the CDR3 is TGCGCCAGCAGCGGGGGGGGGACCAGCGGGAGTATGACAGATACGCAGTATTTT.

This clonotype was picked up a small number of times. This chain links TRBV20-1 with TRBJ2-1; 9 positions match TRBD2. The CDR3 length is 16 residues. Germline CDR1 and CDR2: DFQATT and SNEGSKA (reference sequence). Trimming took 6 bases from V and 7 from J; bases not matched to a gene: 16. CDR3 sequence: CSAHSRGREGRNEQFF. The DNA for the CDR3 is TGCAGTGCCCATTCGAGGGGGCGGGAGGGCCGGAATGAGCAGTTCTTC.

This clonotype has only a few counts. The chain carries TRBV12-3 or TRBV12-4 and TRBJ2-2; D is uncertain. This CDR3 contains 15 residues. Deletions cut 2 bases from V and 3 bases from J, with 10 bases between. The DNA for the CDR3 is TGTGCCAGCAGTTTAATAGTTGTCGACACCGGGGAGCTGTTTTTT. This encodes CASSLIVVDTGELFF.

This clonotype was observed a few times. The gene calls are TRBV20-1 and TRBJ2-1; 9 positions match TRBD2. The length of the CDR3 is 14 residues. Unmatched junction bases numbered 4, after V lost 1 base and J lost 6 bases. Germline CDR1 and CDR2: DFQATT and SNEGSKA (reference sequence). The DNA for the CDR3 is TGCAGTGCTAGAGTTGATAGCGGGGGCAATGAGCAGTTCTTC. As protein: CSARVDSGGNEQFF.

The genes are TRBV30 and TRBJ1-1; tentative D call: TRBD1 (6 bases). The CDR3 totals 13 residues. The V and J ends lost 0 bases and 4 bases respectively, with 9 bases between them. The germline V gene has CDR1 GTSNPN and CDR2 SVGIG (reference sequence). CDR3 coding DNA: TGTGCCTGGAGTGTACAGGGAGCCACTGAAGCTTTCTTT. This translates into CAWSVQGATEAFF.

This chain connects TRBV28 to TRBJ1-3; D remains ambiguous. Trimming removed 4 bases from V and 4 bases from J, with 14 bases in between. The CDR3 sequence is 15 residues long. Germline V gene data show CDR1 as MDHEN and CDR2 as SYDVKM. CDR3 sequence reads: CASSSARLAGNTIYF. CDR3 bases: TGTGCCAGCAGTTCAGCAAGACTTGCAGGAAACACCATATATTTT.

This CDR3 reads CASSSDARYEQYF. DNA of the CDR3: TGTGCCAGCAGCTCGGACGCCCGCTACGAGCAGTACTTC. The chain carries TRBV5-5 and TRBJ2-7, with D hard to call. Germline CDR1 and CDR2: SGHKS and YYEKEE (reference sequence). Trimming pared 3 bases from V and 3 bases from J, leaving 10 bases between. The CDR3 totals 13 residues.

This clonotype was counted a few times. The rearrangement uses TRBV6-6 and TRBJ1-2; D remains ambiguous. Germline assignment: CDR1 MNHNY and CDR2 SVGAGI (reference sequence). V was trimmed by 2 bases and J by 4 bases, leaving 11 bases between them. The CDR3 loop spans 14 amino acids. The CDR3 is CASSYGERVYGYTF. The CDR3 DNA sequence: TGTGCCAGCAGTTACGGGGAGAGGGTCTATGGCTACACCTTC.

This chain joins TRBV15 and TRBJ2-7; D not resolved. This CDR3 has 15 amino acids. Germline V gene sequence: CDR1 LNHNV, CDR2 YYDKDF (reference sequence). Trimming left V 1 base short and J 5 bases short, with 15 bases between. CDR3 DNA: TGTGCCACCAGCAGAGTTGGAACAACCGACCACGAGCAGTACTTC. Amino acids: CATSRVGTTDHEQYF.

This clonotype appeared a few times. This chain uses TRBV7-9 with TRBJ2-2, with D hard to call. V was cut by 6 bases and J by 5 bases, with 19 bases left in between. The germline gives CDR1 SEHNR, CDR2 FQNEAQ (reference sequence). The CDR3 is made up of 16 amino acids. CDR3 nucleotide sequence: TGTGCCAGCAGTCCAGCCCCCGTGACCCCAACCGGGGAGCTGTTTTTT. Translated, it gives CASSPAPVTPTGELFF.

The chain recombines TRBV20-1 with TRBJ2-3; D is unresolved. Looked up from germline, CDR1 is DFQATT and CDR2 is SNEGSKA (reference sequence). This CDR3 is built from 13 residues. V was trimmed by 4 bases and J by 2 bases, leaving 10 bases between them. CDR3 in DNA: TGCAGTGCTAAGCGTGACACCACAGATACGCAGTATTTT. Amino acids: CSAKRDTTDTQYF.

This clonotype was found a few times. This chain's CDR3 is CASSTRTSGSNWYTQYF. CDR3 nucleotides: TGTGCCAGCAGTACCAGGACTAGCGGGAGTAACTGGTATACGCAGTATTTT. The rearrangement links TRBV27 to TRBJ2-3; the match to TRBD2 covers 13 bases. V was clipped by 5 bases and J by 7 bases; unmatched bases: 12. There are 17 residues in the CDR3. CDR1 MNHEY and CDR2 SMNVEV come from the germline V gene (reference sequence).

This clonotype was counted at least ten times. The chain employs TRBV2 and TRBJ2-7; the match to TRBD2 covers 7 bases. There are 16 residues in the CDR3. J gave up 2 bases and V 3 bases, and 10 bases lay outside the gene matches. Per germline, CDR1 SNHLY and CDR2 FYNNEI. CDR3 DNA: TGTGCCAGCAGTGACGTCCCTAGCGGAGGTCCCTACGAGCAGTACTTC. It yields the protein CASSDVPSGGPYEQYF.

This clonotype was detected only a few times. V gene TRBV19 combines with J gene TRBJ1-2, with TRBD1 matching 9 bases. Germline-derived CDR1 and CDR2 are LNHDA and SQIVND (reference sequence). J was trimmed by 4 bases and V by 4 bases; bases with no gene match: 7. The CDR3 spans 15 residues. The CDR3 DNA reads as TGTGCCAGTAGTACCCTACAGGGGGCAAGCTATGGCTACACCTTC. Translating gives CASSTLQGASYGYTF.

This chain connects TRBV28 to TRBJ2-7; no clear D. The germline V gene encodes CDR1 MDHEN and CDR2 SYDVKM. CDR3 size: 13 residues. V gave up 2 bases and J gave up 4 bases, with 9 bases separating them. The CDR3, as DNA: TGTGCCAGCAGTTTAGGGAATTTGTACGAGCAGTACTTC. Its protein product is CASSLGNLYEQYF. The entire variable domain, with the rest obtained from reference TRBV28 and TRBJ2-7, is as follows: DVKVTQSSRYLVKRTGEKVFLECVQDMDHENMFWYRQDPGLGLRLIYFSYDVKMKEKGDIPEGYSVSREKKERFSLILESASTNQTSMYLCASSLGNLYEQYFGPGTRLTVT.

Turning to this clonotype: At one end, the junction sequence differs from germline, possibly due to a read error. The chain couples TRBV4-1 to TRBJ1-1, with unresolved D. Germline loops: CDR1 MGHRA, CDR2 YSYEKL. The CDR3 is 19 residues long. In DNA, the CDR3 is TGCGCCAGCAGTCAAGATCTCGTATTTCCGGGCCGGGAGAACACTGAAGCTTTCTTT. Its protein is CASSQDLVFPGRENTEAFF.

As regards this clonotype: Being one base from a much bigger clone, this may be a read error. The chain uses TRBV18 and TRBJ2-1, with D unresolved. The germline gives CDR1 KGHSH, CDR2 LQKENI. The CDR3 totals 13 residues. This CDR3 reads CASSPSYPNERFF. CDR3 DNA sequence: TGTGCCAGCTCACCTAGTTACCCCAATGAGCGGTTCTTC.

The chain combines TRBV29-1 with TRBJ2-5; D possibly matches TRBD1 or TRBD2 (5 bases each). The CDR3 has 13 amino acids. The germline V gene has CDR1 SQVTM and CDR2 ANQGSEA. The V end was cut by 4 bases, the J end by 5 bases, with 14 bases between. The CDR3: CSVVIGARETQYF. In DNA form, the CDR3 reads TGCAGCGTTGTAATCGGGGCGAGGGAGACCCAGTACTTC.

This clonotype has only one observation. An end of the junction does not agree with germline; a read error may underlie this. This sequence joins TRBV7-7 and TRBJ2-5; 7 bases are shared with TRBD1. The CDR3 is 14 amino acids. Germline V CDR1 and CDR2: SSHAT, FNYEAQ (reference sequence). The CDR3 sequence is CASSQGQVQETQYF. CDR3 DNA sequence: TGTGCTAGCAGCCAAGGACAGGTACAAGAGACCCAGTACTTC. The whole variable domain, remainder taken from reference TRBV7-7 and TRBJ2-5, is GAGVSQSPRYKVTKRGQDVTLRCDPISSHATLYWYQQALGQGPEFLTYFNYEAQPDKSGLPSDRFSAERPEGSISTLTIQRTEQRDSAMYRCASSQGQVQETQYFGPGTRLLVL.

Points on this clonotype: Being one base from a much bigger clone, this may be a read error. V and J are TRBV11-2 and TRBJ2-2, with TRBD2 matching over 8 bases. V dropped 1 base and J dropped 7; count of bases not matched to a gene: 23. The germline gives CDR1 SGHAT, CDR2 FQNNGV. This CDR3 region has 21 residues. CDR3 coding DNA: TGTGCCAGCAGCTTAGCCCCCTTCCCCCGGTTAGCGGGGAGGTACATCGGGGAGCTGTTTTTT. It specifies CASSLAPFPRLAGRYIGELFF. The variable domain in full, completed from reference TRBV11-2 and TRBJ2-2, reads EAGVAQSPRYKIIEKRQSVAFWCNPISGHATLYWYQQILGQGPKLLIQFQNNGVVDDSQLPKDRFSAERLKGVDSTLKIQPAKLEDSAVYLCASSLAPFPRLAGRYIGELFFGEGSRLTVL.

This clonotype was recorded many times. CDR3 DNA: TGTGCCAGCAGCTTAATAGGGGTGAACACTGAAGCTTTCTTT. Its protein product is CASSLIGVNTEAFF. This rearrangement joins TRBV7-9 to TRBJ1-1, with D perhaps TRBD1 (5 bases). Germline V gene lookup returns CDR1 SEHNR and CDR2 FQNEAQ (reference sequence). This CDR3 has 14 residues. Between the trimmed V and J ends, which lost 2 bases and 0 bases, there was a span of 7 bases.

This clonotype was observed at least ten times. This sequence joins TRBV28 and TRBJ1-5; possibly TRBD1 for D (5 bases). The CDR3 totals 15 residues. Germline V CDR1 and CDR2: MDHEN, SYDVKM. Deletions cut 10 bases from V and 0 bases from J, with 16 bases between. CDR3 region: CATVRQPYSNQPQHF. The CDR3 region has the DNA TGTGCCACCGTACGACAGCCATATAGCAATCAGCCCCAGCATTTT.

This clonotype was counted between two and nine times. The V and J genes are TRBV30 and TRBJ2-7; TRBD1 matches at 7 bases. The trim removed 4 bases at V and 0 bases at J, leaving 6 bases unmatched. The germline V gene encodes CDR1 GTSNPN and CDR2 SVGIG (reference sequence). The CDR3 covers 14 residues. The chain's CDR3 is CAWKTGTLSYEQYF. DNA for the CDR3: TGTGCCTGGAAGACAGGGACGCTCTCCTACGAGCAGTACTTC.

This clonotype was observed a few times. Given a much more abundant clone one base away, this may be a read error. The rearrangement links TRBV5-1 to TRBJ2-3; D remains unclear. The DNA end favors TRBJ1-5, so the J call may be wrong. This CDR3 is 17 amino acids long. Germline-derived CDR1 and CDR2 are SGHRS and YFSETQ. CDR3 coding DNA: TGCGCCAGCAGCTCCCAACCTAGACTAGCGGGAGAGGATACGCAGCATTTT. Translation gives CASSSQPRLAGEDTQHF.

V and J are TRBV12-3 or TRBV12-4 and TRBJ2-3; 8 nucleotides match TRBD2. The CDR3 extends over 16 amino acids. The ends lost 5 bases at V and 4 bases at J; junction bases unmatched: 11. CDR3 DNA sequence: TGTGCCAGCAGTACCCATACTAGCGGCGGCGCAGATACGCAGTATTTT. Residues: CASSTHTSGGADTQYF.

The chain uses TRBV12-5 and TRBJ2-3, with TRBD2 matching 10 bases. The CDR3 loop spans 14 amino acids. V lost 4 bases, J lost 4 bases, and 2 bases stayed unmatched. The V gene's germline CDR1 is LGHNT and CDR2 FRNRAP. CDR3 loop: CASGSLAGSDTQYF. CDR3 coding DNA: TGTGCTAGTGGTTCACTAGCGGGATCAGATACGCAGTATTTT.

A few counts support this clonotype. CDR3 sequence (DNA): TGTGCCAGCAGCCCGGGACAGGGATCTCAGCCCCAGCATTTT. Translated, it gives CASSPGQGSQPQHF. The chain combines TRBV7-9 with TRBJ1-5, with 9 bases matching TRBD1. Germline CDR1 is SEHNR and CDR2 is FQNEAQ (reference sequence). The V segment lost 5 bases and the J segment 6 bases; nucleotides outside the gene matches: 5. The CDR3 runs 14 residues.

This chain uses TRBV5-1 with TRBJ2-7; the match to TRBD2 covers 8 bases. CDR1 and CDR2 (germline): SGHRS, YFSETQ. V was clipped by 1 base and J by 6 bases; unmatched bases: 9. The CDR3 loop spans 15 amino acids. In DNA form, the CDR3 reads TGCGCCAGCAGCTTGTTTTCCAGCGGGAGTTCCGAGCAGTACTTC. It encodes CASSLFSSGSSEQYF.

This clonotype has just a few counts. This chain links TRBV5-6 with TRBJ2-5; 9 positions match TRBD1. The CDR3 length is 15 residues. Germline V CDR1 and CDR2: SGHDT, YYEEEE. The V and J ends lost 3 bases and 0 bases, in that order; junction bases with no gene match: 3. For the CDR3, the DNA is TGTGCCAGCAGCTCTGACAGGGGGTACCAAGAGACCCAGTACTTC. This encodes CASSSDRGYQETQYF.